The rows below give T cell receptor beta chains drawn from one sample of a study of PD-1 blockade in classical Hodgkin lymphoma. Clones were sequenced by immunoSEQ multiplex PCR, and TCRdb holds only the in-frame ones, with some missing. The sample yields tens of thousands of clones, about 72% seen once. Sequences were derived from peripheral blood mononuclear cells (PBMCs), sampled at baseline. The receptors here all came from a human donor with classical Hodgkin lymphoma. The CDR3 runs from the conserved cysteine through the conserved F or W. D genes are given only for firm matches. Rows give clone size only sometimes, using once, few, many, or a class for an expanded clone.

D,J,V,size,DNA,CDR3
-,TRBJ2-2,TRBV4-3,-,TGCGCCAGCAGCCAAGACAGCGGGCAGGTCCTATCGAACACCGGGGAGCTGTTTTTT,CASSQDSGQVLSNTGELFF
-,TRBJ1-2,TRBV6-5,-,TGTGCCAGCAGTCTGGGTTCAGGGGTCTATGGCTACACCTTC,CASSLGSGVYGYTF
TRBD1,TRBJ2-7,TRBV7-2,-,TGTGCCAGCAGACGGACAGGGAAAATCTACGAGCAGTACTTC,CASRRTGKIYEQYF
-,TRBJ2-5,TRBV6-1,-,TGTGCCAGCAGTGAAGTAAATTGGGGAGAAGAGACCCAGTACTTC,CASSEVNWGEETQYF
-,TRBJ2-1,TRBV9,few,TGTGCCAGCAGCGTAGTTGCTTACAATGAGCAGTTCTTC,CASSVVAYNEQFF
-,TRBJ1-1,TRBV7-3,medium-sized,TGTGCCAGCAGCTTTGGGGGTGGGAGGACTGAAGCTTTCTTT,CASSFGGGRTEAFF
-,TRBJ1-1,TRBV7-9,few,TGTGCCAGCAGCTTGGACACTGAAGCTTTCTTT,CASSLDTEAFF
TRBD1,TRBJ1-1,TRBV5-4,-,TGTGCCAGCAGCTCAGGACAGGGGAGGGGTAAGACTGAAGCTTTCTTT,CASSSGQGRGKTEAFF
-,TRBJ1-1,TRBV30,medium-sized,TGTGCCTGGAGTGAGGCAGGGAACACTGAAGCTTTCTTT,CAWSEAGNTEAFF
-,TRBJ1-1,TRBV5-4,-,TGTGCCAGCAGCTTGGGTACACAGATGAACACTGAAGCTTTCTTT,CASSLGTQMNTEAFF
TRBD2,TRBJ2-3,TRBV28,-,TGTGCCAGCAGTTTGGGACTAGCGGGGGGTACCAGCACAGATACGCAGTATTTT,CASSLGLAGGTSTDTQYF
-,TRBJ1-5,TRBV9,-,TGTGCCAGCAGCGTAGGAGGGGGGCAGAATCAGCCCCAGCATTTT,CASSVGGGQNQPQHF
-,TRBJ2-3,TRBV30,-,TGTGCCTGGAGGGGGACTTATGATACGCAGTATTTT,CAWRGTYDTQYF
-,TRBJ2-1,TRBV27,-,TGTGCCAGCAGTCTTTATCGCCAGTACAATGAGCAGTTCTTC,CASSLYRQYNEQFF
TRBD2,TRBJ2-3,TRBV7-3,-,TGTGCCAGCAGCTACATAGCGGGGTCCACAGATACGCAGTATTTT,CASSYIAGSTDTQYF
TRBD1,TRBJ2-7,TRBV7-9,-,TGTGCCAGCAGCCCCGGGACAGGGGAGGGATCCTACGAGCAGTACTTC,CASSPGTGEGSYEQYF
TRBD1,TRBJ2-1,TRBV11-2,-,TGTGCCAGCAGCCGGACAGGGTACAATGAGCAGTTCTTC,CASSRTGYNEQFF
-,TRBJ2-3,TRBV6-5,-,TGTGCCAGCAGTTACTCAGGGGAAATCACAGATACGCAGTATTTT,CASSYSGEITDTQYF
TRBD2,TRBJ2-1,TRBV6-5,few,TGTGCCAGCAGTTACCGACTAGCGGGGGCGGACGAGCAGTTCTTC,CASSYRLAGADEQFF
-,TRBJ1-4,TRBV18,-,TGTGCCAGCTCACCGAGCGACAGCTATGCAACTAATGAAAAACTGTTTTTT,CASSPSDSYATNEKLFF
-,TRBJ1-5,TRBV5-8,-,TGTGCCAGCAGCTTGTTCCGGGATCAGCCCCAGCATTTT,CASSLFRDQPQHF
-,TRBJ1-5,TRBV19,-,TGTGCCAGTACCTCATGGGGTGATCAGCCCCAGCATTTT,CASTSWGDQPQHF
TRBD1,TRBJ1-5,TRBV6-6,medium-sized,TGTGCCAGCAGTTGGGACAGACCAGGCAATCAGCCCCAGCATTTT,CASSWDRPGNQPQHF
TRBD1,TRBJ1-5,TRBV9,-,TGTGCCAGCAGCCTGGACAGGGGGATCAATCAGCCCCAGCATTTT,CASSLDRGINQPQHF
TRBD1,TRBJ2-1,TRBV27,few,TGTGCCAGCAGTTCCCTACAGGGGCCGGGATACAATGAGCAGTTCTTC,CASSSLQGPGYNEQFF
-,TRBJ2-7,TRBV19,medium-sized,TGTGCCAGTAGTATGACAGACAACGAGCAGTACTTC,CASSMTDNEQYF
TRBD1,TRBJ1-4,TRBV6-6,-,TGTGCCAGCAGCGAGGGGGCAGAAAAACTGTTTTTT,CASSEGAEKLFF
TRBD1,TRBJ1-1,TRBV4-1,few,TGCGCCAGCAGCCCCTTATCAGGGGGCGCTGAAGCTTTCTTT,CASSPLSGGAEAFF
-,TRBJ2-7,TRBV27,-,TGTGCCAGCAGTTTAGCGGCCCTCCCCGGGAGAGGGTACGAGCAGTACTTC,CASSLAALPGRGYEQYF
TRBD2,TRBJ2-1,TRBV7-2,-,TGTGCCAGCAGCTCGACCCATGGGGGACTAGCGGGCTGGAATGAGCAGTTCTTC,CASSSTHGGLAGWNEQFF
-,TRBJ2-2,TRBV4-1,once,TGCGCCAGCAGCCTCACGGGAACCGGGGAGCTGTTTTTT,CASSLTGTGELFF
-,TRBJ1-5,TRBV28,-,TGTGCCAGCAGTTTTGGTGAGGTAAATCAGCCCCAGCATTTT,CASSFGEVNQPQHF
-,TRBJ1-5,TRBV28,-,TGTGCCAGCAGCTTTGGTGAGGTAAATCAGCCCCAGCATTTT,CASSFGEVNQPQHF
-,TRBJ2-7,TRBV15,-,TGTGCCACCAGCAGAGATCGGGCAGCCCTCTACGAGCAGTACTTC,CATSRDRAALYEQYF
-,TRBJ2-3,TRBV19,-,TGTGCCAGTAGTTCCCCGTTCGGGACGCAGTATTTT,CASSSPFGTQYF
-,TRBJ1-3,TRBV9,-,TGTGCCAGCAGCGTAGGGGGGAGGGACACCATATATTTT,CASSVGGRDTIYF
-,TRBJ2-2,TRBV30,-,TGTGCCTGGATTTGGGGCGCGGGCACCGGGGAGCTGTTTTTT,CAWIWGAGTGELFF
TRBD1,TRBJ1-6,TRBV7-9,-,TGTGCCAGCAGGGATGGGACAGCTTATAATTCACCCCTCCACTTT,CASRDGTAYNSPLHF
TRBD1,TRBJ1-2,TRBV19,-,TGTGCCAGTAGGGCCGGGACAGACTATGGCTACACCTTC,CASRAGTDYGYTF
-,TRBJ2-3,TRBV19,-,TGTGCCAGTACAGGGAAAGATACGCAGTATTTT,CASTGKDTQYF
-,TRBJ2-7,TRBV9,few,TGTGCCAGCAGCCCGGGGAGGCAGGGATACTACGAGCAGTACTTC,CASSPGRQGYYEQYF
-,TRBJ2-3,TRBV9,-,TGTGCCAGCAGCGTGGATTTCGATTCGGCGGCCCTAAGCACAGATACGCAGTATTTT,CASSVDFDSAALSTDTQYF
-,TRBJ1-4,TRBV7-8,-,TGTGCCAGCAGCTTCGACAGAAGAGAAAAACTGTTTTTT,CASSFDRREKLFF
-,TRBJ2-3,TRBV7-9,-,TGTGCCAGCAGCTCGGACACGGATCCCACAGATACGCAGTATTTT,CASSSDTDPTDTQYF
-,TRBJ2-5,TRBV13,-,TGTGCCAGCAGCGCCATAGGTATAGAAGAGACCCAGTACTTC,CASSAIGIEETQYF